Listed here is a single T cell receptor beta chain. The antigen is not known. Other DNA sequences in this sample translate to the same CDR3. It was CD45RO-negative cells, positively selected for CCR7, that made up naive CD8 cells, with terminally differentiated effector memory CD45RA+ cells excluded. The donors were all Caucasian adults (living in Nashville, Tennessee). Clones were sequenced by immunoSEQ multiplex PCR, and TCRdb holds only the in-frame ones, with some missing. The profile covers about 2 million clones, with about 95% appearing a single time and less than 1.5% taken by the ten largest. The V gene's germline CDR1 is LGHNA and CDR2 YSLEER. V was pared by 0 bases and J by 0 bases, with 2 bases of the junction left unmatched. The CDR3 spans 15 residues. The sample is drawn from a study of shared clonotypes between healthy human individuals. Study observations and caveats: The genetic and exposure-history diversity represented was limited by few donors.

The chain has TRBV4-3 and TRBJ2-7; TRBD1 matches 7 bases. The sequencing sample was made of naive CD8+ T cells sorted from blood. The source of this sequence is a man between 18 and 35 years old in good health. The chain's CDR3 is CASSQDGDSSYEQYF. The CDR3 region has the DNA TGCGCCAGCAGCCAAGATGGGGACAGCTCCTACGAGCAGTACTTC.